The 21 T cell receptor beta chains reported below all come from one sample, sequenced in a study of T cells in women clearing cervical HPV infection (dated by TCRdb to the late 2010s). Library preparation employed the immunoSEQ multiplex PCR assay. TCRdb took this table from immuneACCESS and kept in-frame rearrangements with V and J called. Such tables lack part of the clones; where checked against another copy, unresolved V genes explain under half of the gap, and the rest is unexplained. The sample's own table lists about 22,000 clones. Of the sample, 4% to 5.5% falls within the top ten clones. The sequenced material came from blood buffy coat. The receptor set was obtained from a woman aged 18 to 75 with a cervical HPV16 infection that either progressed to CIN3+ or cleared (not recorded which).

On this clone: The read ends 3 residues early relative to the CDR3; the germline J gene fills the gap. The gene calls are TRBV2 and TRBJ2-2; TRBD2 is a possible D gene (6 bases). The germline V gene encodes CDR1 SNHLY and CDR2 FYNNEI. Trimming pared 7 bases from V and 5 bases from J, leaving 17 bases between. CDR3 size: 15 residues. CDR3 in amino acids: CASNDGRRGTGELFF. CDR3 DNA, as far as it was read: TGTGCCAGCAACGATGGGCGTCGGGGGACCGGGGAG.

CDR3 DNA, as far as it was read: TGTGCCAGCAGCCATAAGGGAAGGGGCTACGAG. Translating it yields CASSHKGRGYE. From start to end, the CDR3 is CASSHKGRGYEQYF. The chain carries TRBV14 and TRBJ2-7; weak D call: TRBD1 (5 bases). The CDR3 is cut off 3 residues early in the read; its end comes from the germline J gene. V lost 3 bases to trimming and J lost 3 bases, with 12 bases between them. This CDR3 comprises 14 residues. Looked up from germline, CDR1 is SGHDN and CDR2 is FVKESK.

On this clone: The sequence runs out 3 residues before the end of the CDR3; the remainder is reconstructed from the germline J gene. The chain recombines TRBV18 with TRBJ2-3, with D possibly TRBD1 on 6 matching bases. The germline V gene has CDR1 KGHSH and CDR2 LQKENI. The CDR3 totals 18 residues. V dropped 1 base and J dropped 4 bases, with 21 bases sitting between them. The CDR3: CASSPRKTGLGLSDTQYF. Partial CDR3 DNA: TGTGCCAGCTCACCACGCAAAACAGGGCTTGGTCTGTCAGATACG. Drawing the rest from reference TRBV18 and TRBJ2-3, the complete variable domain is NAGVMQNPRHLVRRRGQEARLRCSPMKGHSHVYWYRQLPEEGLKFMVYLQKENIIDESGMPKERFSAEFPKEGPSILRIQQVVRGDSAAYFCASSPRKTGLGLSDTQYFGPGTRLTVL.

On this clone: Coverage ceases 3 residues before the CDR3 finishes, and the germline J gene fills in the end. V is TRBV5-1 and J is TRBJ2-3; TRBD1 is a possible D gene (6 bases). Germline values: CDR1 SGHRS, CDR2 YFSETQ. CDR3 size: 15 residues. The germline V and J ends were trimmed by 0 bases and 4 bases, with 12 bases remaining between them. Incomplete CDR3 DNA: TGCGCCAGCAGCTTGGTTACAGGGCCCGCAGATACG. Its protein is CASSLVTGPADT. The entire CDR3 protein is CASSLVTGPADTQYF. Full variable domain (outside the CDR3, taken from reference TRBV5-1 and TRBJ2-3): KAGVTQTPRYLIKTRGQQVTLSCSPISGHRSVSWYQQTPGQGLQFLFEYFSETQRNKGNFPGRFSGRQFSNSRSEMNVSTLELGDSALYLCASSLVTGPADTQYFGPGTRLTVL.

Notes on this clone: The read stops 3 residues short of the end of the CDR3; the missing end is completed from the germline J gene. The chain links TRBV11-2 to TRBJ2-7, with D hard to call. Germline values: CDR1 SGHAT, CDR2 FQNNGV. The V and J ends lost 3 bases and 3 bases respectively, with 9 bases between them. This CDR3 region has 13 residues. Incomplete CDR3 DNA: TGTGCCAGCAGCTTCGCAACTTACTACGAG. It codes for CASSFATYYE. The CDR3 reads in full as CASSFATYYEQYF. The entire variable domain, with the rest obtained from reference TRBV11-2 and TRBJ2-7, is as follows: EAGVAQSPRYKIIEKRQSVAFWCNPISGHATLYWYQQILGQGPKLLIQFQNNGVVDDSQLPKDRFSAERLKGVDSTLKIQPAKLEDSAVYLCASSFATYYEQYFGPGTRLTVT.

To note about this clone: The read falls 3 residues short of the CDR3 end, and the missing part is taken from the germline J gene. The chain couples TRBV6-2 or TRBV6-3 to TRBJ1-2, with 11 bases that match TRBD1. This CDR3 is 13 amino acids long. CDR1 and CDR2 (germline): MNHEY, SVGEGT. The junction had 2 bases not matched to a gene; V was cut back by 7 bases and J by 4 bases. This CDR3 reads CASKGQGAYGYTF. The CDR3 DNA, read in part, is TGTGCCAGCAAAGGACAGGGGGCCTATGGC.

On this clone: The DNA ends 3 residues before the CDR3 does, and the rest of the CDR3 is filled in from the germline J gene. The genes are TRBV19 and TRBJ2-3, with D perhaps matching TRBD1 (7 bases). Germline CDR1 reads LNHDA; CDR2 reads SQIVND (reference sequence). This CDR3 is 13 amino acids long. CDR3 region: CASSQGGAETQYF. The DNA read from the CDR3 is TGTGCCAGTAGCCAGGGGGGAGCGGAGACG.

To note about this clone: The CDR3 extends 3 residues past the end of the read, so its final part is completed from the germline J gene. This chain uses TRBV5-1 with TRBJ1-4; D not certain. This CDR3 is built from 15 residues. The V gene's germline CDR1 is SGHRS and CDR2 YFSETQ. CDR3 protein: CASSPSTSYNSPLFF. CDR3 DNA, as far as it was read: TGCGCCAGCAGCCCGAGTACGTCCTATAATTCACCA. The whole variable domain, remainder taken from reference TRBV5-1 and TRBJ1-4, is KAGVTQTPRYLIKTRGQQVTLSCSPISGHRSVSWYQQTPGQGLQFLFEYFSETQRNKGNFPGRFSGRQFSNSRSEMNVSTLELGDSALYLCASSPSTSYNSPLFFGSGTQLSVL.

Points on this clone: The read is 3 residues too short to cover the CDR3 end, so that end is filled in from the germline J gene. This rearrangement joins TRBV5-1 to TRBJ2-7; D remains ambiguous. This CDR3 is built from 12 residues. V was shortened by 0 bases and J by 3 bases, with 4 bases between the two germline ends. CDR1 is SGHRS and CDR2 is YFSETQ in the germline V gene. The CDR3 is CASSLEYYEQYF. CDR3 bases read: TGCGCCAGCAGCTTGGAATACTACGAG.

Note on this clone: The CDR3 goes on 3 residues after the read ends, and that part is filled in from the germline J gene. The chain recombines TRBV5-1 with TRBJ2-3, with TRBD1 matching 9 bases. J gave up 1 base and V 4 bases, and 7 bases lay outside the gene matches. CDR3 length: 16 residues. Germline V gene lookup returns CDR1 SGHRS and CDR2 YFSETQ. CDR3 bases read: TGCGCCAGCAGCAAGGGGACAGGGTATGGCACAGATACG. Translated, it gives CASSKGTGYGTDT. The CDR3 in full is CASSKGTGYGTDTQYF.

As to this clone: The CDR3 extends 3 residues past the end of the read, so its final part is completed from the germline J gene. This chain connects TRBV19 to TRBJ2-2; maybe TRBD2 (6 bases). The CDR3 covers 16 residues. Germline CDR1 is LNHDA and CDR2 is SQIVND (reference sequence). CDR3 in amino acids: CASSIPGGVTNEKLFF. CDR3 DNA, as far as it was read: TGTGCCAGTAGTATCCCCGGCGGGGTGACTAATGAAAAG. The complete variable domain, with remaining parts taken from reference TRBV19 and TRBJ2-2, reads DGGITQSPKYLFRKEGQNVTLSCEQNLNHDAMYWYRQDPGQGLRLIYYSQIVNDFQKGDIAEGYSVSREKKESFPLTVTSAQKNPTAFYLCASSIPGGVTNEKLFFGEGSRLTVL.

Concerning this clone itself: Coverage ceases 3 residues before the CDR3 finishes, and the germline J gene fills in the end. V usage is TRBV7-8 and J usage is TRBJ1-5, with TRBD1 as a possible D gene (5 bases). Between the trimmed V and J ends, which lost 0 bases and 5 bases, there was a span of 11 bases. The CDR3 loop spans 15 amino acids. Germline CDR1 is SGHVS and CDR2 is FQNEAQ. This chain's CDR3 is CASSLAGGADQPQHF. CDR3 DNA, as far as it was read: TGTGCCAGCAGCTTAGCCGGAGGGGCGGATCAGCCC. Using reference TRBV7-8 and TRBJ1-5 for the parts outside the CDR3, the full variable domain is GAGVSQSPRYKVAKRGQDVALRCDPISGHVSLFWYQQALGQGPEFLTYFQNEAQLDKSGLPSDRFFAERPEGSVSTLKIQRTQQEDSAVYLCASSLAGGADQPQHFGDGTRLSIL.

The CDR3 here is CASSPTPWALVTEAFF. The sequenced CDR3 bases are TGCGCCAGCAGCCCAACTCCATGGGCCTTAGTTACTGAA. The chain uses TRBV4-1 and TRBJ1-1; unclear D gene. With the read ending 3 residues before the CDR3 end, the germline J gene is used to fill in that end. V was clipped by 4 bases and J by 5 bases, with 20 bases between them. Germline V gene lookup returns CDR1 MGHRA and CDR2 YSYEKL. This CDR3 has 16 residues.

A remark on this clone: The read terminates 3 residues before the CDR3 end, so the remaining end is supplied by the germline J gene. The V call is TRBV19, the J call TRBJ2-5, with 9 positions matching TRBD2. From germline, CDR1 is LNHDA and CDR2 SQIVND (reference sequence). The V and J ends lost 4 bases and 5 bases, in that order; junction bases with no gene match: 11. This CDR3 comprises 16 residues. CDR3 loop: CASSSEAGGYGETQYF. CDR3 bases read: TGTGCCAGTAGTAGCGAGGCGGGGGGGTACGGGGAGACC. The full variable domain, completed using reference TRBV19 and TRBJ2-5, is DGGITQSPKYLFRKEGQNVTLSCEQNLNHDAMYWYRQDPGQGLRLIYYSQIVNDFQKGDIAEGYSVSREKKESFPLTVTSAQKNPTAFYLCASSSEAGGYGETQYFGPGTRLLVL.

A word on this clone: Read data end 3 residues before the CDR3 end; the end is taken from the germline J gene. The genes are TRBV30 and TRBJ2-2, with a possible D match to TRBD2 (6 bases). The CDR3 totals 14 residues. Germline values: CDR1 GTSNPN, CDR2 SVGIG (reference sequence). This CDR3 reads CAWGINAGNSPLFF. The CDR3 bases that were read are TGTGCCTGGGGTATTAATGCGGGGAATTCACCG. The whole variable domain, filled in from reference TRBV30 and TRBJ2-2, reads SQTIHQWPATLVQPVGSPLSLECTVEGTSNPNLYWYRQAAGRGLQLLFYSVGIGQISSEVPQNLSASRPQDRQFILSSKKLLLSDSGFYLCAWGINAGNSPLFFGEGSRLTVL.

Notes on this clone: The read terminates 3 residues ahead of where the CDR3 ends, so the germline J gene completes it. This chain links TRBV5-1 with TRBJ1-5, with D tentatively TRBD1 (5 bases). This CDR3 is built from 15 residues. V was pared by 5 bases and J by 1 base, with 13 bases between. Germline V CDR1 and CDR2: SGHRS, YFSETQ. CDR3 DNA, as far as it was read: TGCGCCAGCAGGCCTTCTACAGGAAGCAATCAGCCC. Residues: CASRPSTGSNQP. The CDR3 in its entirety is CASRPSTGSNQPQHF. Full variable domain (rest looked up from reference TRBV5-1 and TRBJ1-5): KAGVTQTPRYLIKTRGQQVTLSCSPISGHRSVSWYQQTPGQGLQFLFEYFSETQRNKGNFPGRFSGRQFSNSRSEMNVSTLELGDSALYLCASRPSTGSNQPQHFGDGTRLSIL.

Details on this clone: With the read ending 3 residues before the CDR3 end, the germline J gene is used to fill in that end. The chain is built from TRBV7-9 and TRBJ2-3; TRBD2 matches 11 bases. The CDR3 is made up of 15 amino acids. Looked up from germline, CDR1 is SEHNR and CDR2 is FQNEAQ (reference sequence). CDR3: CASSWLAGGPETQYF. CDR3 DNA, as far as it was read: TGTGCCAGCAGTTGGTTAGCGGGAGGGCCGGAGACG.

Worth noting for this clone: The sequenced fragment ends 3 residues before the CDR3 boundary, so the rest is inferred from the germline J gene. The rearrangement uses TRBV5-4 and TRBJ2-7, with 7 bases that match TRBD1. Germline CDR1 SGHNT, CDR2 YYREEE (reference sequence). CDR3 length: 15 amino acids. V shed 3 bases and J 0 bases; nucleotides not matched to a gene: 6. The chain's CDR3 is CASSYDRALSYEQYF. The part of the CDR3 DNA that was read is TGTGCCAGCAGCTACGACAGGGCCCTCTCCTACGAG.

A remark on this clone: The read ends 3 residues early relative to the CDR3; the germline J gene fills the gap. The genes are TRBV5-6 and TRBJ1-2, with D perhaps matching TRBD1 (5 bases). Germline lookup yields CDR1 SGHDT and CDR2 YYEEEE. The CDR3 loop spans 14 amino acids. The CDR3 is CASRPLGETYDYTF. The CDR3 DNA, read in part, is TGTGCCAGCAGGCCCCTAGGGGAAACCTACGAC.

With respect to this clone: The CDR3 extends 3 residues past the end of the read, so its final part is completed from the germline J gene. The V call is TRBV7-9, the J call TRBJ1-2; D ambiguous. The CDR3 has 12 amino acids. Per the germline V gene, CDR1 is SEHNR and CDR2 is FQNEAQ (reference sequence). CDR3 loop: CASSLTSYDYTF. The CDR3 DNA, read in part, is TGTGCCAGCAGCTTAACTAGTTACGAC.

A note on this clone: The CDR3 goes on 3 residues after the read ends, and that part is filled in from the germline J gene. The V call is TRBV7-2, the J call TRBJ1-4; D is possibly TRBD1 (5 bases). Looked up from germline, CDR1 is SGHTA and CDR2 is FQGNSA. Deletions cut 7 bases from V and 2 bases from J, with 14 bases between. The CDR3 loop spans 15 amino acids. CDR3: CASNHEGETNEKLFF. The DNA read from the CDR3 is TGTGCCAGCAACCACGAAGGGGAGACTAATGAAAAA.